This T cell receptor beta chain was sequenced for a study of T-cell reconstitution after alpha-beta-depleted transplantation in children. The CDR3 loop spans 18 amino acids. Germline V gene lookup returns CDR1 MNHEY and CDR2 SVGAGI. V shed 4 bases and J 5 bases; nucleotides not matched to a gene: 15. Preparation of the TCRbeta library was carried out with unique molecular identifiers. Via MiXCR, TCRdb re-called the PCR reads, giving one row per CDR3 protein. Of about 610,000 distinct CDR3 sequences detected, roughly 10% appear once; the ten largest clones hold 3.5% to 5%. The material was PBMCs from the stem cell graft donor, obtained from the stem cell graft. The chain employs TRBV6-5 and TRBJ2-5; TRBD1 matches 11 bases. This sequence originates from a human donor who donated a stem cell graft to a child with acute myeloid leukemia. This CDR3 is CASSSGTGGMAFGETQYF. CDR3 sequence (DNA): TGTGCCAGCAGTTCTGGGACAGGGGGAATGGCGTTTGGCGAGACCCAGTACTTC.